This T cell receptor (beta chain) comes out of a study of blood T cell repertoires in COVID-19. About the study: Donors in the United States, Italy and Spain gave samples during acute or convalescent COVID-19.

V was cut by 5 bases and J by 2 bases, with 16 bases left in between. From germline, CDR1 is MGHRA and CDR2 YSYEKL. This CDR3 contains 17 residues. In the original processing: How many nucleated cells were present was estimated from reference gene primer amplification. The data were produced by immunoSEQ multiplex PCR, yet TCRdb's version contains in-frame clones alone and is incomplete. The V and J calls and clone size are taken from that table; D and trimming were inferred from the DNA. The profile shows under 200,000 clones, approximately 85% of them singletons. The sample holds many counts of this clone.

The V call is TRBV4-1, the J call TRBJ2-6; D perhaps matches TRBD1 (6 bases). The clonotype comes from a man in his sixties who had recovered from COVID-19. What was sequenced was peripheral blood. The CDR3 loop reads CASSARTVLTGANVLTF. DNA of the CDR3: TGCGCCAGCAGCGCCCGGACAGTTTTAACTGGGGCCAACGTCCTGACTTTC.